This T cell receptor beta chain was found in a study of beta chain features in type 1 diabetes. Points from the study as a whole: In every one of the four CD4+ subsets, TCRB CDR3s were moderately but significantly shorter in Type 1 diabetes patients.

The germline CDR1 and CDR2 sequences are SGHRS and YFSETQ. The CDR3 loop spans 13 amino acids. V lost 0 bases, J lost 6 bases, and 7 bases lay in between. As for this clone: Its antigen is not known.

Expressed TCRB transcripts were sequenced after all isolated RNA was converted to cDNA. The protocol was immunoSEQ multiplex PCR, while the TCRdb copy is restricted to in-frame clones and leaves out a portion. This sample carries approximately 250,000 clones, about 23% of them seen once, and the ten largest clones take more than 0.009%. Sample: naive CD4+ T cells from blood. The source of this sequence is a woman younger than 45 with type 1 diabetes. V is TRBV5-1 and J is TRBJ1-5; perhaps TRBD1 as D (5 bases). For the CDR3, the DNA is TGCGCCAGCAGCTTGGATCAGGGTCAGCCCCAGCATTTT. Its protein is CASSLDQGQPQHF.